This T cell receptor beta chain was profiled in a study of blood T cell repertoires in COVID-19. Study-level information: Some COVID-19 samples were acute and others convalescent; all came from the United States, Italy and Spain. PBMCs, B-cell-depleted T cells, or T cells provided the cDNA or gDNA that made up the material.

This clone was seen a few times. In the authors' workflow: From reference gene primer amplification, estimates of nucleated cell counts were derived. Sequencing was performed with immunoSEQ multiplex PCR; in TCRdb, only in-frame clones are kept and a portion is missing. The DNA gave D and trimming, while V, J and clone size come from that table. The sample contains about 84,000 clones, about four fifths of which appear only once. In germline, CDR1 is MDHEN, CDR2 SYDVKM. CDR3 length: 13 residues. V lost 1 base, J lost 7 bases, and 10 bases lay in between. This TCR came from a woman of 80 years or more with acute or convalescent COVID-19. Sample: peripheral blood. V and J are TRBV28 and TRBJ1-2; D is unclear. CDR3 sequence (DNA): TGTGCCAGCAGTTTATTGGGCGGGTTTGGCTACACCTTC. Translated, it gives CASSLLGGFGYTF.